This paragraph reports one T cell receptor beta chain. Method: immunoSEQ multiplex PCR; TCRdb's copy keeps in-frame clones and lacks some. The sample contains about 19,000 clones, approximately 80% of which appear only once. Regarding treatment: preoperative locoregional IRX-2 cytokine immunotherapy. Patients received preoperative, locoregional IRX-2 cytokine immunotherapy in a phase Ib study. This sample is drawn from a study of preoperative IRX-2 immunotherapy in early breast cancer. This CDR3 comprises 14 residues. Trimming at V came to 4 bases and at J to 9 bases, leaving 4 bases not matched to a gene. Germline V gene lookup returns CDR1 SGHNT and CDR2 YENEEA.

The chain joins TRBV11-3 to TRBJ2-1, with 12 bases matching TRBD1. The TCR was taken from a human donor with breast cancer. This specimen consisted of lymph node tissue, obtained after IRX-2 immunotherapy. The CDR3 DNA is TGTGCCAGCAGCTCCGGGACAGGGGGCACTGAGCAGTTCTTC. This translates into CASSSGTGGTEQFF.